The clone carrying this TCR beta chain came up a few times. This specimen belongs to a study of blood T cell repertoires in COVID-19. Overall study: The United States, Italy and Spain were the sources of the acute and convalescent COVID-19 samples. Sources were T cells, B-cell-depleted T cells, or PBMCs; the material itself was cDNA or gDNA.

Original analysis: From reference gene primer amplification, estimates of nucleated cell counts were derived. Here immunoSEQ multiplex PCR was the method, and the copy in TCRdb shows in-frame clones only, minus some. Clonal size and the V and J genes are those of that table, whereas D and trimming came from the DNA. The sample shows about 240,000 clones, roughly 85% of them seen only once. CDR3 length: 12 residues. V shed 5 bases and J 8 bases; nucleotides not matched to a gene: 2. Germline lookup yields CDR1 GTSNPN and CDR2 SVGIG (reference sequence). This clonotype was obtained from a woman aged 18 to 35 with acute or convalescent COVID-19. V is TRBV30 and J is TRBJ1-6; TRBD1 matches at 8 bases. Sequences were obtained from peripheral blood. The CDR3 bases are TGTGCCTGGGGACAGGGATATTCACCCCTCCACTTT. Translating gives CAWGQGYSPLHF.